This T cell receptor beta chain was observed in a study of T cells in Graves' hyperthyroidism and ophthalmopathy (dated by TCRdb to between 2018 and 2021). With respect to the entire study: Peripheral blood was collected at initial diagnosis, before any treatment. A discovery cohort of approximately 100 patients, about 44 with Graves' ophthalmopathy and over 55 with stable Graves' hyperthyroidism, was used to find distinguishing TCR V-J signatures. Prospective prediction of ophthalmopathy was tested in an independent validation cohort of some 20 hyperthyroidism patients and 17 patients who later progressed to ophthalmopathy. The 85 to 100 discovery patients were divided at random into training and test sets in a 7:3 ratio. In about 6 Graves' hyperthyroidism patients, the study also compared T-cell repertoires from thyroid tissue with T-cell repertoires from blood. Following sampling, methimazole starting at 30 mg daily was given to hyperthyroidism patients, and high-dose intravenous methylprednisolone was given to ophthalmopathy patients. The paper reports TCR Vbeta CDR3 sequencing of some 140 peripheral blood samples: fewer than 50 ophthalmopathy, under 80 hyperthyroidism and around 17 progressor patients. Broader findings and caveats from the paper: Sample size was not statistically predetermined, and investigators were not blinded to group allocation. In validation, progression to ophthalmopathy was predicted by the model with nearly 71% sensitivity and 72.22% specificity, a median of approximately 6.5 months before onset. A model built on a 13 V-J signature distinguished ophthalmopathy from stable hyperthyroidism, reaching around 88% sensitivity and around 81% specificity in cross-validation and 80%/75% in testing. Most expanded thyroid clonotypes (frequency above 0.001) were also found in blood, which suggests that blood repertoires may mirror thyroid immune responses.

Stable Graves' hyperthyroidism was defined as the absence of progression to ophthalmopathy over 18 months of follow-up. Hyperthyroidism patients were newly diagnosed, with disease duration under 2 months, and aged 18 to 65 years. The study excluded patients with uncontrolled infections, other autoimmune diseases, pregnancy or lactation. Diagnoses were based on clinical symptoms, serum thyroxine and TRAb, thyroid ultrasound and orbital computed tomography. Ficoll-Paque density gradient centrifugation was used to isolate PBMCs from 10 ml of fresh peripheral blood. Total RNA was extracted using Trizol reagent, and RNA quality was assessed on an Agilent 2100 Bioanalyzer. CDR1 SEHNR and CDR2 FQNEAQ are derived from the germline V gene (reference sequence). The junction shows trimming of 1 base on V and 5 bases on J, and the gene matches do not reach 6 bases of it. The CDR3 goes from the cysteine to the phenylalanine over 15 residues. The entry retains the CDR3 DNA only, 45 bases that are in frame from base 1.

The TCR beta CDR3 regions were amplified from the RNA transcripts. For the first round of RT-PCR on the TCR CDR3, the HTBI primer set was used together with the Qiagen OneStep RT-PCR kit. Libraries were constructed in a second round of multiplex PCR, after which size selection and purification were carried out. Sequencing of the libraries was done on an Illumina HiSeq2000 using paired-end 100 bp reads. As for the original processing: SOAPnuke was used to process the raw data, throwing out any read that contained adapters or uncalled bases, had a mean Phred below 15, or lacked an exact constant-primer or identifier match. High-quality paired reads were merged with COPE v1.2.5, and unique nucleotide sequences were defined as clonotypes. Clonotypes were aligned to IMGT TRBV, TRBD and TRBJ reference segments using MiTCR v1.1. Only V-J combinations with frequency above 0.0001, covering roughly 99% of repertoires, were analysed. The TCS score was defined as F50 (clonal expansion) divided by E x V (chaos), with BLOSUM62-based TCRdist calculated between CDR3 peptides within each V-J. Welch's t-statistics and random forest reduced 500 to 650 V-J features to 13, which were used in a naive Bayes classifier (R e1071). The raw public reads went through TCRdb reprocessing: fastp at Q25, MiXCR clone calling, in-frame beta chains kept. Rows merge per CDR3 protein into single entries with the most common DNA and genes. These V and J calls originate from TCRdb's pipeline instead of the authors' own analysis. The sample includes hundreds of thousands of distinct CDR3 sequences, with around 15% observed a single time. Of the sample, 9.5% to 13% is held by the ten largest clones.

This clonotype was seen repeatedly, ten times or more. The target of this receptor is not known. One base away there is no much larger clone; base qualities are not given. The chain couples TRBV7-9 to TRBJ2-7; the junction holds 9 bases that match TRBD1. The sample comprised blood. The origin of this receptor is a woman between 18 and 29 years old with Graves' hyperthyroidism. The sequenced DNA is TGTGCCAGCAGCTTAGGACGGGACAGGGTCCACGAGCAGTACTTC. Translated, this gives CASSLGRDRVHEQYF.